This record concerns one TCR beta chain sequence. What it binds is not known. The CDR3 runs 12 residues. With 10 bases removed from V and 5 bases from J, the gap between germline ends came to 14 bases. Germline CDR1 MDHEN, CDR2 SYDVKM. The sample is drawn from a study of beta chain features in type 1 diabetes. Study background: Analysis included under 120,000,000 sorted cells drawn from all samples.

Study-wide points: Within each of all four CD4+ subsets, Type 1 diabetes patients had TCRB CDR3s that were moderately but significantly shorter. When cDNA is sequenced, cells with high TCR expression could be over-represented.

The sequenced template was cDNA made from the entire isolated RNA. For naive, central memory and regulatory T cell samples, reads averaged around 3.6 million. Produced via immunoSEQ multiplex PCR; TCRdb's table is partial and in-frame only. The table shows roughly 450,000 clones, with roughly 10% occurring only once. This clonotype was obtained from a young woman in good health. What was sequenced was naive CD4+ T cells from blood. This chain links TRBV28 with TRBJ2-5; D might be TRBD1 (5 bases). The DNA of the CDR3 is TGTGCCACCATGGACATCAAGGAGACCCAGTACTTC. Protein: CATMDIKETQYF.